This T cell receptor beta chain was retrieved from a study of blood T cells in healthy people across ages. Study-wide points: Percentage of naive T cells showed a strong correlation with TCR beta diversity. No one knew whether donors had CMV, which possibly confounded expanded clonotype changes.

Sample-barcoded 5' priming and a J-beta primer mix drove a second PCR of 7 to 11 cycles. TCRdb independently ran MiXCR on the 5' RACE reads; one entry per CDR3 protein. The repertoire holds approximately 810,000 distinct CDR3 sequences, with about 37% as singletons. Looked up from germline, CDR1 is MNHEY and CDR2 is SMNVEV (reference sequence). With V trimmed by 5 bases and J by 0 bases, 6 bases remained unmatched. CDR3 length: 16 residues. With respect to this clonotype: Its antigen is not known.

Sequenced sample: blood. The sequence was collected from a young man in good health. The chain employs TRBV27 and TRBJ2-3, with 9 nucleotides matching TRBD1. DNA of the CDR3: TGTGCCAGCAGTGGATGGGACAGGGCGAGCACAGATACGCAGTATTTT. Residues: CASSGWDRASTDTQYF.